This T cell receptor (beta chain) was sequenced during a study of blood T cell repertoires in COVID-19 (dated by TCRdb to the early 2020s). For the wider study: Samples covering the acute and convalescent phases of COVID-19 were provided by collaborators in the United States, Italy and Spain. The prospective study material was composed of cDNA or gDNA derived from T cells, B-cell-depleted T cells, or PBMCs. The sample metadata nearly always contained a de-identified subject ID, COVID-19 status, age in years and sex. The dataset comprised deeply sampled blood TCRbeta repertoires from subjects exposed to, actively infected with, or recovered from COVID-19. Where HLA class I and class II types were available, the types were taken from metadata supplied by the sample provider, not from assay-based typing. The repertoires were made available in a free public database intended to serve as a resource for research on the immune response to SARS-CoV-2. Samples were obtained from the ongoing ImmuneRACE study (first 160 participants) and from 1,200 or so subjects provided by 6 global collaborators. Points the paper makes about the study in general: How much clinical and demographic metadata was included differed by source and by participant, and the metadata was provided uncurated.

Of note for this clone: What antigen it recognizes has not been identified. Base qualities are not provided; no much larger clone lies one nucleotide away.

Counted from cysteine to phenylalanine, this CDR3 has 16 amino acids. This entry keeps only the CDR3 DNA: 48 bases, framed from base 1. Reading the germline V gene gives CDR1 SGHAT and CDR2 FQNNGV. V ends up 6 bases short and J 4 bases short, with an unmatched junction base count of 7. The immunoSEQ Assay, a bias-controlled multiplex PCR, was used to amplify TCRbeta CDR3 regions from genomic DNA. As for the original processing: Nucleated cell counts per sample were estimated from amplification of reference gene primers within the assay. To quantify the absolute abundance of each unique TCRbeta CDR3 rearrangement, sequence reads were collapsed and filtered. For each sample, productive Simpson clonality was calculated as the square root of Simpson's diversity index over productive rearrangements. TCRdb stores this immuneACCESS table with in-frame sequences only. Part of the clones is absent; in the studies checked, under half of the shortfall reflects unresolved V genes, and no reason is known for the rest. V, J and clone size are taken as reported in that table, and D and trimming were inferred from the DNA itself. This sample has some 270,000 clones in its table, and roughly nine tenths of those were observed once. The ten largest make up more than 1.5% of the sample.

In the prospective study, participants were 18 to 89 years old, resided in about 25 geographic areas of the United States, and were enrolled through a virtual design. To assign participants to cohorts, the prospective study relied on clinical history that participants themselves reported in a screening survey and a study questionnaire. Recovered participants in ImmuneRACE Cohort 3 were defined by two consecutive negative NP/OP PCR tests, clearance by a healthcare professional, or resolution of symptoms. Mobile phlebotomists in the prospective study collected whole blood, serum and a nasopharyngeal or oropharyngeal swab from every participant. Additional blood draws and questionnaires over a roughly two-month period could optionally be provided by prospective study participants. Before DNA extraction, blood samples from the prospective study were shipped at room temperature or frozen.

In this chain, TRBV11-2 is recombined with TRBJ2-1; 12 junctional bases match TRBD2. The clonotype originates from a woman in her sixties or seventies who had recovered from COVID-19. Specimen: PBMCs or T cells enriched from blood (not recorded which). The DNA reads TGTGCCAGCAGACCACTAGCGGGAGGAACTTACAATGAGCAGTTCTTC. Its protein reads: CASRPLAGGTYNEQFF.